The 9 T cell receptor beta chains below all came from one sample that was sequenced in a study of Ad26.COV2.S vaccination and SARS-CoV-2 variants. Treatment denoted: over 15 received Ad26.COV2.S at low or high dose, single or two shots; 5 received placebo; per-sample allocation not given. Samples were taken on day 63 after the first vaccine or placebo injection. Sequencing used immunoSEQ multiplex PCR; TCRdb keeps in-frame clones, though not all of them. The profile shows about 480,000 clones, about 83% of them singletons. Sequenced material: peripheral blood, taken in a trial of Ad26.COV2.S vaccine versus placebo. The receptors come from a person between 18 and 60 years old who received the Ad26.COV2.S COVID-19 vaccine or a placebo.

This clone was detected a few times. One end of the junction fails to match germline, which may point to a read error. The CDR3 DNA is TGTGCCAGCAGCGTAGCGGGCCGGGGATCCTACGAGCAGTACTTC. It codes for CASSVAGRGSYEQYF. This chain connects TRBV7-9 to TRBJ2-7, with 7 bases that match TRBD2. Germline CDR1 is SEHNR and CDR2 is FQNEAQ (reference sequence). The length of the CDR3 is 15 residues.

This clone was seen just once. The CDR3 DNA reads as TGTGCCAGTAGTTCTTTGGGTCAGGGGGTGAACGAGCAGTACTTC. It translates to CASSSLGQGVNEQYF. The gene calls are TRBV19 and TRBJ2-7; 7 nucleotides agree with TRBD1. CDR3 size: 15 residues. V shed 5 bases, J shed 5 bases, and the junction held 12 bases outside the gene matches. Germline V gene sequence: CDR1 LNHDA, CDR2 SQIVND (reference sequence).

The rearrangement links TRBV19 to TRBJ2-2, with D hard to call. The CDR3 runs to 13 residues. Germline V gives CDR1 LNHDA, CDR2 SQIVND (reference sequence). The ends were cut back, 6 bases at V and 0 bases at J, with 5 bases in the middle. CDR3 region: CASRFTNTGELFF. CDR3 DNA sequence: TGTGCCAGTAGGTTTACGAACACCGGGGAGCTGTTTTTT.

V is TRBV6-1 and J is TRBJ1-6; no clear D. Deletions cut 3 bases from V and 7 bases from J, with 7 bases between. Germline loops: CDR1 MNHNS, CDR2 SASEGT. The length of the CDR3 is 13 residues. CDR3 sequence reads: CASSEFWNSPLHF. As DNA, the CDR3 is TGTGCCAGCAGTGAGTTCTGGAATTCACCCCTCCACTTT.

CDR3 region: CASSYAPRGNEQFF. The CDR3 region has the DNA TGTGCCAGCAGTTACGCACCCAGGGGGAATGAGCAGTTCTTC. The V gene is TRBV6-2 or TRBV6-3, the J gene TRBJ2-1, with TRBD1 matching 7 bases. The CDR3 runs to 14 residues. The V gene end was trimmed by 2 bases and the J gene end by 7 bases; junction bases not matched to a gene: 5. Germline V lookup: CDR1 MNHEY, CDR2 SVGEGT.

The genes are TRBV19 and TRBJ2-7; 9 bases align to TRBD2. CDR1 and CDR2 (germline): LNHDA, SQIVND (reference sequence). There are 14 residues in the CDR3. V lost 3 bases to trimming and J lost 2 bases; unmatched junction nucleotides: 2. This CDR3 reads CASSMTSGTYEQYF. CDR3 DNA sequence: TGTGCCAGTAGTATGACTAGCGGAACCTACGAGCAGTACTTC.

The gene calls are TRBV29-1 and TRBJ1-1; TRBD1 matches 8 bases. The CDR3 is 14 amino acids. J gave up 5 bases and V 7 bases, and 12 bases lay outside the gene matches. In germline, CDR1 is SQVTM, CDR2 ANQGSEA. The CDR3 sequence is CSGRTGQGGTEAFF. Here the CDR3 DNA reads TGCAGCGGCAGGACAGGGCAGGGAGGGACTGAAGCTTTCTTT.

The chain has TRBV15 and TRBJ2-1, with D tentatively TRBD2 (6 bases). The V end was cut by 4 bases, the J end by 7 bases, with 20 bases between. Per the germline V gene, CDR1 is LNHNV and CDR2 is YYDKDF (reference sequence). This CDR3 comprises 16 residues. The CDR3 DNA follows: TGTGCCACCAGCACGGAGGGTGCCCTAATGGCAAATGAGCAGTTCTTC. Residues: CATSTEGALMANEQFF.

Concerning this clone: Other DNA sequences in the same sample also yield this CDR3. This sequence joins TRBV5-4 and TRBJ2-7, with a tentative D call TRBD2 (5 bases). This CDR3 has 15 amino acids. The ends were cut back, 0 bases at V and 0 bases at J, with 10 bases in the middle. CDR1 SGHNT and CDR2 YYREEE come from the germline V gene (reference sequence). DNA for the CDR3: TGTGCCAGCAGCTTGGATGGCGGAGGCTCCTACGAGCAGTACTTC. It specifies CASSLDGGGSYEQYF.